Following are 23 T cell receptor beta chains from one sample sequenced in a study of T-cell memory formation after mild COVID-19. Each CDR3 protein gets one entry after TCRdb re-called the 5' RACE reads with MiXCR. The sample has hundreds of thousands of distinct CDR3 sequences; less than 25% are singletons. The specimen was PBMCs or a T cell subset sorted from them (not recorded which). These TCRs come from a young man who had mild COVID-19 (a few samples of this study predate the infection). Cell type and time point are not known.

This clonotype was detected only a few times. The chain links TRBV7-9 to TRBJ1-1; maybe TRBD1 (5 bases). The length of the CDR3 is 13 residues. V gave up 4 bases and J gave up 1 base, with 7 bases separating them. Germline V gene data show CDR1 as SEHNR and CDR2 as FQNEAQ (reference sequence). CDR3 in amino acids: CASSYGTNTEAFF. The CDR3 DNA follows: TGTGCCAGCAGCTACGGGACGAACACTGAAGCTTTCTTT.

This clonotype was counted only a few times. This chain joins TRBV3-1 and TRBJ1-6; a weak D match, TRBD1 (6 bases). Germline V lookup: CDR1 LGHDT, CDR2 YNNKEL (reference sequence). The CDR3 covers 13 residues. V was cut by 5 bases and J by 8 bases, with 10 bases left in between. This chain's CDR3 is CASSTPGDSPLHF. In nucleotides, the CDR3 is TGTGCCAGCAGCACCCCAGGGGATTCACCCCTCCACTTT.

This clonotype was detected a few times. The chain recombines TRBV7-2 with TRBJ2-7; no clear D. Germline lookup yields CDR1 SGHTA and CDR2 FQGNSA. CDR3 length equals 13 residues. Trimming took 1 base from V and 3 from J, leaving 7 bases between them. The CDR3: CASSLEPIYEQYF. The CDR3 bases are TGTGCCAGCAGCTTAGAACCGATCTACGAGCAGTACTTC.

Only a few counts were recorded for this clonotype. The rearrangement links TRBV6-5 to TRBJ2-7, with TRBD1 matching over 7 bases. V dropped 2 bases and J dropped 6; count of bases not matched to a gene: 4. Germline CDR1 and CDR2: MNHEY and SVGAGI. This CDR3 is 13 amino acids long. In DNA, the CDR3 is TGTGCCAGCAGTTACCACACAGGGGCCGAGCAGTACTTC. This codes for CASSYHTGAEQYF.

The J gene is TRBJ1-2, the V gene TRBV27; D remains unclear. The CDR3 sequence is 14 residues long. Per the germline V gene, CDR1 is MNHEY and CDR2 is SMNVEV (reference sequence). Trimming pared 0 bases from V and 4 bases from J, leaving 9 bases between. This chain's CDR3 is CASSLSPDPYGYTF. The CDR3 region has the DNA TGTGCCAGCAGTTTATCTCCAGACCCCTATGGCTACACCTTC.

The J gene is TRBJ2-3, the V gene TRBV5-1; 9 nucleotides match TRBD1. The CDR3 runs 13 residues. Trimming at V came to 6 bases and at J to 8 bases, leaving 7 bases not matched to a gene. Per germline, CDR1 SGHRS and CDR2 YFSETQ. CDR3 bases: TGCGCCAGCATGGGACAGGGAAGGGTTACGCAGTATTTT. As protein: CASMGQGRVTQYF.

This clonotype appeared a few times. The CDR3 nucleotides read TGTGCCAGCAGCGTTACCGGGACGGGGGCAAAAGCTTTCTTT. The encoded protein is CASSVTGTGAKAFF. J is TRBJ1-1 and V is TRBV7-9; D might be TRBD1 (6 bases). This CDR3 region has 14 residues. Germline V gene data show CDR1 as SEHNR and CDR2 as FQNEAQ (reference sequence). V dropped 5 bases and J dropped 9 bases, with 19 bases sitting between them.

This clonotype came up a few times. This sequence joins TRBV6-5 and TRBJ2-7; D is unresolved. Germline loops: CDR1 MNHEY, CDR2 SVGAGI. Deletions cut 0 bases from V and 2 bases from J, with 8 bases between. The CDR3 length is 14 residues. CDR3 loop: CASSYSNTAYEQYF. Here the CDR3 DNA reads TGTGCCAGCAGTTACTCGAACACAGCCTACGAGCAGTACTTC.

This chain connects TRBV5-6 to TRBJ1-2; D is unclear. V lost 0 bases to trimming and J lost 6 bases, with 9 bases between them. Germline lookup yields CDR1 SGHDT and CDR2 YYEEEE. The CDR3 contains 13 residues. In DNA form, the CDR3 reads TGTGCCAGCAGCTTGGGACTCCTGGATGGCTACACCTTC. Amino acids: CASSLGLLDGYTF. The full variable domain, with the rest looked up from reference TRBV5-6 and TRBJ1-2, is DAGVTQSPTHLIKTRGQQVTLRCSPKSGHDTVSWYQQALGQGPQFIFQYYEEEERQRGNFPDRFSGHQFPNYSSELNVNALLLGDSALYLCASSLGLLDGYTFGSGTRLTVV.

Written as DNA, the CDR3 is TGTGCCAGCAGTGACCCTGGACTAGCGGGGGCCCTTAGCACAGATACGCAGTATTTT. It yields the protein CASSDPGLAGALSTDTQYF. This chain links TRBV12-3 or TRBV12-4 with TRBJ2-3, with TRBD2 matching 13 bases. The CDR3 covers 19 residues. V gave up 5 bases and J gave up 0 bases; unmatched junction bases: 11.

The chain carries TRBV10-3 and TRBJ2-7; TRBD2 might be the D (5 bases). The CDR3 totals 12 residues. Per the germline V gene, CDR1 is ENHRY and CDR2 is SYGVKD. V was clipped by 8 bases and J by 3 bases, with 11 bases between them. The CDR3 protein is CAIGGGGYEQYV. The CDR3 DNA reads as TGTGCCATCGGTGGAGGTGGCTACGAGCAGTACGTC.

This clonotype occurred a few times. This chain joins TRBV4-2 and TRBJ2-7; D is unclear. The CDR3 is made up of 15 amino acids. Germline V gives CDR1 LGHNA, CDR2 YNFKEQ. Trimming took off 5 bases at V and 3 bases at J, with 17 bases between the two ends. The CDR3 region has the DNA TGTGCCAGCAGCAGTCGAGCCAGCGCCGACTACGAGCAGTACTTC. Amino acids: CASSSRASADYEQYF.

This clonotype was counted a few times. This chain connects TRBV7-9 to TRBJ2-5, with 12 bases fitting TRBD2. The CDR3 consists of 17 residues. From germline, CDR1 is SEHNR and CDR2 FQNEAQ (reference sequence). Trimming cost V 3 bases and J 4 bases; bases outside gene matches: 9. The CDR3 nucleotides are TGTGCCAGCAGCTTTTCCGGCCTAGCGGGGGGGCGAGAGACCCAGTACTTC. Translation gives CASSFSGLAGGRETQYF. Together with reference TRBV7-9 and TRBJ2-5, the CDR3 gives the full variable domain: DTGVSQNPRHKITKRGQNVTFRCDPISEHNRLYWYRQTLGQGPEFLTYFQNEAQLEKSRLLSDRFSAERPKGSFSTLEIQRTEQGDSAMYLCASSFSGLAGGRETQYFGPGTRLLVL.

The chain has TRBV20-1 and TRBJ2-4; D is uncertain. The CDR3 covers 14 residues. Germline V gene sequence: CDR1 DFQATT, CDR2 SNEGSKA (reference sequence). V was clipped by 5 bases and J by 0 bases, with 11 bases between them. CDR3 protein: CSAPNSLAKNIQYF. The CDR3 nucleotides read TGCAGTGCTCCCAACAGCCTAGCCAAAAACATTCAGTACTTC.

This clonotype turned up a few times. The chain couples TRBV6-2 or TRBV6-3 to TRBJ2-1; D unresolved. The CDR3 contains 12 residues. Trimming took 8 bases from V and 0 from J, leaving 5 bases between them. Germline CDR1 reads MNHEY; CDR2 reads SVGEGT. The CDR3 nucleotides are TGTGCCAGCTTAAGCTCCTACAATGAGCAGTTCTTC. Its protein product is CASLSSYNEQFF.

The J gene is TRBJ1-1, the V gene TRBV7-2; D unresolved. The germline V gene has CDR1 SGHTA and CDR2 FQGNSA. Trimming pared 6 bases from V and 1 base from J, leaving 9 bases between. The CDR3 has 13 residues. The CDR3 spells CASRFPPNTEAFF. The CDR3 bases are TGTGCCAGCAGATTCCCACCGAACACTGAAGCTTTCTTT.

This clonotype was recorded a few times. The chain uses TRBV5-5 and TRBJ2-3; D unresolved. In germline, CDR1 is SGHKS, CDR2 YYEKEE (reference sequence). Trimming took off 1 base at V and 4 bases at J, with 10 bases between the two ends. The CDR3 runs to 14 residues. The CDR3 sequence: CASSLRIVADTQYF. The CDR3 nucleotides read TGTGCCAGCAGCTTGAGAATTGTGGCAGATACGCAGTATTTT.

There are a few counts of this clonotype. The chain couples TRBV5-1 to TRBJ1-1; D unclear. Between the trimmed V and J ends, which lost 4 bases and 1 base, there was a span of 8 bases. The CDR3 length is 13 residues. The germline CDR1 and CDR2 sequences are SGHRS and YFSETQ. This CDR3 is CASSAPWNTEAFF. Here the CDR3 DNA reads TGCGCCAGCAGCGCCCCTTGGAACACTGAAGCTTTCTTT.

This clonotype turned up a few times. The CDR3 bases are TGTGCCAGCAGCTTATGGGGGTCGGCGGATACGCAGTATTTT. Its translation: CASSLWGSADTQYF. This chain uses TRBV7-9 with TRBJ2-3; either TRBD1 or TRBD2 may supply D (5 bases each). In germline, CDR1 is SEHNR, CDR2 FQNEAQ (reference sequence). This CDR3 is 14 amino acids long. V gave up 2 bases and J gave up 6 bases, with 12 bases separating them.

CDR3 bases: TGCAGTGCTAGAGAAGGACTAGCCTCCTACGAGCAGTACTTC. Translated: CSAREGLASYEQYF. V and J are TRBV20-1 and TRBJ2-7; 8 bases are shared with TRBD2. The CDR3 runs 14 residues. J lost 0 bases, V lost 0 bases, and 1 base had no gene match. Germline V gives CDR1 DFQATT, CDR2 SNEGSKA (reference sequence).

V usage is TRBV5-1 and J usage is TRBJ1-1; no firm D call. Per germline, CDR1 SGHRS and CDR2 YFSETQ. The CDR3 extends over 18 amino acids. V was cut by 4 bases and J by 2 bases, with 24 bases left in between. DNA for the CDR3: TGCGCCAGCAGCCCATCTCGGGTCGGGGATATCAGAAACACTGAAGCTTTCTTT. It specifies CASSPSRVGDIRNTEAFF.

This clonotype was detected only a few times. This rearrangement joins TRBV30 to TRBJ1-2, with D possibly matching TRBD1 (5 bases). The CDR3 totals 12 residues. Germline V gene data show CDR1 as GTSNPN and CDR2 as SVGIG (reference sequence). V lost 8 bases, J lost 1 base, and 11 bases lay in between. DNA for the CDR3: TGTGCCCACCCCAGGGTTAACTATGGCTACACCTTC. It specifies CAHPRVNYGYTF.

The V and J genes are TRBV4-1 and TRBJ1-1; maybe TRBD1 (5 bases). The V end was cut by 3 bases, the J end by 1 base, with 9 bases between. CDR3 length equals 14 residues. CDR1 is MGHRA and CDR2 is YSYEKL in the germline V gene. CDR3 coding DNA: TGCGCCAGCAGCCAGCGGGGGACGAACACTGAAGCTTTCTTT. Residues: CASSQRGTNTEAFF.